The next 29 T cell receptor beta chains were all read from a single sample in a study of CD8 T cells in Susac syndrome. Random hexamers primed reverse transcription of about 0.5 to 1 ug RNA. TCRdb reprocessed the immunoSEQ multiplex PCR reads with MiXCR, giving one entry per CDR3 protein. The table includes about 430,000 distinct CDR3 sequences, about 85% detected once. The sample taken for sequencing was CD8+ T cells from PBMCs. These TCRs come from a human donor with multiple sclerosis.

V and J are TRBV9 and TRBJ2-1; 10 bases match TRBD1. Germline V gene sequence: CDR1 SGDLS, CDR2 YYNGEE. The CDR3 contains 15 residues. The ends lost 3 bases at V and 3 bases at J; junction bases unmatched: 3. The CDR3 DNA follows: TGTGCCAGCAGCGACCGGGACAGGGGCTACAATGAGCAGTTCTTC. Amino acid sequence: CASSDRDRGYNEQFF.

DNA of the CDR3: TGTGCCAGCAGTGAAGTAGCGGGGAGCACAGATACGCAGTATTTT. Protein sequence: CASSEVAGSTDTQYF. The chain is built from TRBV2 and TRBJ2-3; 8 nucleotides align to TRBD2. The CDR3 is made up of 15 amino acids. Germline V gene sequence: CDR1 SNHLY, CDR2 FYNNEI. V was clipped by 1 base and J by 0 bases; unmatched bases: 0.

This clonotype occurred once. The gene calls are TRBV27 and TRBJ2-7; D call uncertain. Deletions cut 3 bases from V and 5 bases from J, with 11 bases between. The CDR3 runs to 13 residues. The germline gives CDR1 MNHEY, CDR2 SMNVEV (reference sequence). The CDR3 spells CASSFLGSHEQYF. The DNA for the CDR3 is TGTGCCAGCAGTTTTTTAGGATCCCACGAGCAGTACTTC.

As to this clonotype: One end of the junction does not line up with germline, which may come from a read error. CDR3 in amino acids: CVSSITVYNEQFF. As DNA, the CDR3 is TGTGTCAGTAGTATAACCGTTTACAATGAGCAGTTCTTC. This chain links TRBV19 with TRBJ2-1; D is unresolved. Germline CDR1 is LNHDA and CDR2 is SQIVND (reference sequence). This CDR3 has 13 amino acids.

The gene calls are TRBV29-1 and TRBJ2-1; the D gene is possibly TRBD2 (6 bases). Trimming took off 6 bases at V and 8 bases at J, with 20 bases between the two ends. The CDR3 is made up of 14 amino acids. Germline V gene lookup returns CDR1 SQVTM and CDR2 ANQGSEA. In DNA form, the CDR3 reads TGCAGCGTCCCGGGGAAGCGGGCCTCGCATGAGCAGTTCTTC. Its protein product is CSVPGKRASHEQFF.

The chain recombines TRBV6-1 with TRBJ2-1; 9 positions match TRBD2. The ends lost 5 bases at V and 3 bases at J; junction bases unmatched: 8. There are 16 residues in the CDR3. Germline values: CDR1 MNHNS, CDR2 SASEGT. The chain's CDR3 is CASSRIAGDFYNEQFF. For the CDR3, the DNA is TGTGCCAGCAGTCGGATAGCGGGAGACTTCTACAATGAGCAGTTCTTC.

This rearrangement joins TRBV6-6 to TRBJ1-2; the match to TRBD1 covers 7 bases. Losses at the gene ends were 6 bases for V and 7 bases for J; bases not matched to a gene: 11. This CDR3 has 14 residues. In germline, CDR1 is MNHNY, CDR2 SVGAGI (reference sequence). The CDR3 protein is CASSTNVRGLGYTF. CDR3 DNA sequence: TGTGCCAGCAGCACGAACGTTAGGGGGCTTGGCTACACCTTC.

The chain recombines TRBV5-6 with TRBJ2-7; D ambiguous. Trimming took off 4 bases at V and 3 bases at J, with 8 bases between the two ends. CDR3 size: 12 residues. Per the germline V gene, CDR1 is SGHDT and CDR2 is YYEEEE. The DNA of the CDR3 is TGTGCCAGCAGCACCCCTCACTACGAGCAGTACTTC. It translates to CASSTPHYEQYF.

The chain combines TRBV30 with TRBJ2-3; possible D gene TRBD1, 5 bases. Germline CDR1 and CDR2: GTSNPN and SVGIG (reference sequence). The CDR3 has 13 amino acids. Trimming removed 4 bases at V and 0 bases at J, with 8 bases between. The CDR3 DNA is TGTGCCTGGACAAGGACAAGCACAGATACGCAGTATTTT. Translating it yields CAWTRTSTDTQYF.

As to this clonotype: This may stem from a read error, because a much larger clone lies one nucleotide away. The chain links TRBV28 to TRBJ2-7; D remains ambiguous. The germline V and J ends were trimmed by 3 bases and 4 bases, with 4 bases remaining between them. CDR1 and CDR2 (germline): MDHEN, SYDVKM. The CDR3 is 11 residues long. The CDR3 bases are TGTGCCAGCAGTTTCCGGTACGAGCAGTACTTC. Protein product: CASSFRYEQYF. The entire variable domain, with the rest obtained from reference TRBV28 and TRBJ2-7, is as follows: DVKVTQSSRYLVKRTGEKVFLECVQDMDHENMFWYRQDPGLGLRLIYFSYDVKMKEKGDIPEGYSVSREKKERFSLILESASTNQTSMYLCASSFRYEQYFGPGTRLTVT.

The chain is built from TRBV24-1 and TRBJ2-1; D is unclear. The CDR3 is 15 residues long. Germline lookup yields CDR1 KGHDR and CDR2 SFDVKD. The germline V and J ends were trimmed by 3 bases and 5 bases, with 13 bases remaining between them. DNA of the CDR3: TGTGCCACCAGTGATGGAGAGGAGACGGACAATGAGCAGTTCTTC. It yields the protein CATSDGEETDNEQFF.

This chain's CDR3 is CASSLVGGKYNEQFF. CDR3 DNA sequence: TGTGCCAGCAGCTTAGTTGGAGGAAAATACAATGAGCAGTTCTTC. The V and J genes are TRBV7-9 and TRBJ2-1; a weak D match, TRBD2 (5 bases). Trimming cost V 1 base and J 4 bases, with 11 bases left between them. Germline CDR1 and CDR2: SEHNR and FQNEAQ (reference sequence). This CDR3 spans 15 amino acids.

The sample holds a few counts of this clonotype. This chain's CDR3 is CASSLQGSTEAFF. As DNA, the CDR3 is TGCGCCAGCAGCTTACAGGGTAGCACTGAAGCTTTCTTT. The chain joins TRBV5-1 to TRBJ1-1; TRBD1 might be the D (6 bases). Germline V lookup: CDR1 SGHRS, CDR2 YFSETQ. The CDR3 loop spans 13 amino acids. Trimming pared 2 bases from V and 4 bases from J, leaving 9 bases between.

In this sample, this clonotype turned up once. The genes are TRBV27 and TRBJ2-5; D might be TRBD2 (5 bases). This CDR3 has 18 residues. From germline, CDR1 is MNHEY and CDR2 SMNVEV (reference sequence). V lost 4 bases and J lost 1, with 22 bases in between. The CDR3 is CASSSPRIEGAGQETQYF. In DNA, the CDR3 is TGTGCCAGCAGTTCCCCTCGAATCGAGGGCGCGGGCCAAGAGACCCAGTACTTC.

This clonotype was seen a single time. The chain is built from TRBV28 and TRBJ2-2; D unclear. Per the germline V gene, CDR1 is MDHEN and CDR2 is SYDVKM. The CDR3 totals 15 residues. Trimming took off 5 bases at V and 4 bases at J, with 14 bases between the two ends. CDR3 protein: CASSHDGSITGELFF. CDR3 DNA: TGTGCCAGCAGTCATGACGGCTCAATCACCGGGGAGCTGTTTTTT.

This sequence joins TRBV2 and TRBJ2-1, with a tentative D call TRBD1 (5 bases). Germline V CDR1 and CDR2: SNHLY, FYNNEI. The ends were cut back, 5 bases at V and 5 bases at J, with 13 bases in the middle. The CDR3 contains 14 residues. This chain's CDR3 is CASSSRENDNEQFF. Written as DNA, the CDR3 is TGTGCCAGCAGTTCCAGGGAAAACGACAATGAGCAGTTCTTC.

The CDR3 DNA is TGTGCCTGGAGTAACCCAGTCGCCGGCTACGAGCAGTACTTC. Protein product: CAWSNPVAGYEQYF. The rearrangement joins TRBV30 to TRBJ2-7, with D uncertain. V lost 2 bases and J lost 3, with 14 bases in between. The CDR3 is made up of 14 amino acids. Germline loops: CDR1 GTSNPN, CDR2 SVGIG (reference sequence).

This sequence joins TRBV2 and TRBJ2-1, with 10 bases that match TRBD2. Germline CDR1 and CDR2: SNHLY and FYNNEI. Trimming cost V 10 bases and J 7 bases; bases outside gene matches: 13. This CDR3 comprises 15 residues. The CDR3 reads CAILTWSSGGNEQFF. The CDR3 DNA is TGTGCCATCCTAACCTGGTCTAGCGGGGGTAATGAGCAGTTCTTC.

The chain has TRBV27 and TRBJ2-5; D is unresolved. This CDR3 comprises 14 residues. Between the trimmed V and J ends, which lost 0 bases and 5 bases, there was a span of 10 bases. Germline lookup yields CDR1 MNHEY and CDR2 SMNVEV (reference sequence). The CDR3 nucleotides are TGTGCCAGCAGTTTATCGGCCCTGGGGGAGACCCAGTACTTC. Translated, it gives CASSLSALGETQYF.

V usage is TRBV5-6 and J usage is TRBJ2-7; D might be TRBD1 (6 bases). Trimming left V 2 bases short and J 5 bases short, with 11 bases between. The CDR3 runs 13 residues. Germline V gene sequence: CDR1 SGHDT, CDR2 YYEEEE. CDR3 region: CASSLQGIHEQYF. The CDR3 nucleotides read TGTGCCAGCAGCTTACAGGGTATCCACGAGCAGTACTTC.

The chain joins TRBV12-5 to TRBJ2-3, with D possibly matching TRBD1 (6 bases). Per the germline V gene, CDR1 is LGHNT and CDR2 is FRNRAP. The CDR3 consists of 16 residues. Trimming stripped 3 bases from V and 7 bases from J, with 20 bases between. This chain's CDR3 is CASGFNPDRVTNTQYF. The CDR3, as DNA: TGTGCTAGTGGTTTTAATCCGGACAGAGTGACTAATACGCAGTATTTT.

In its sample, this clonotype was seen a few times. CDR3 in DNA: TGCAGTGCGCCGGACAGCCAAGAGACCCAGTACTTC. Its translation: CSAPDSQETQYF. The chain combines TRBV20-1 with TRBJ2-5, with D tentatively TRBD1 (6 bases). Trimming shortened V by 6 bases and J by 1 base, and 9 bases separated the two germline ends. This CDR3 spans 12 amino acids. The germline CDR1 and CDR2 sequences are DFQATT and SNEGSKA (reference sequence).

The chain couples TRBV13 to TRBJ2-2; the match to TRBD2 covers 7 bases. The germline CDR1 and CDR2 sequences are PRHDT and FYEKMQ (reference sequence). This CDR3 region has 15 residues. With 5 bases clipped from V and 3 bases from J, the junction kept 6 bases outside the gene matches. The CDR3 is CASSQRGAYTGELFF. CDR3 DNA sequence: TGTGCCAGCAGCCAGCGGGGTGCGTACACCGGGGAGCTGTTTTTT.

The chain links TRBV19 to TRBJ1-5; a possible D gene is TRBD1 (5 bases). Trimming left V 7 bases short and J 7 bases short, with 11 bases between. The CDR3 is 12 amino acids. Per the germline V gene, CDR1 is LNHDA and CDR2 is SQIVND (reference sequence). In DNA, the CDR3 is TGTGCCAGTACTTATGGGGCGCAGCCCCAGCATTTT. It translates to CASTYGAQPQHF. Looking up the rest from reference TRBV19 and TRBJ1-5 gives the full variable domain: DGGITQSPKYLFRKEGQNVTLSCEQNLNHDAMYWYRQDPGQGLRLIYYSQIVNDFQKGDIAEGYSVSREKKESFPLTVTSAQKNPTAFYLCASTYGAQPQHFGDGTRLSIL.

The chain links TRBV27 to TRBJ1-1, with D unclear. V gave up 5 bases and J gave up 2 bases, with 12 bases separating them. The germline gives CDR1 MNHEY, CDR2 SMNVEV (reference sequence). The CDR3 runs to 14 residues. CDR3 bases: TGTGCCAGCAGTCCAGCTGAGGGCAACACTGAAGCTTTCTTT. Amino acid sequence: CASSPAEGNTEAFF.

This clonotype has a single count. The chain joins TRBV25-1 to TRBJ1-4; 7 bases line up with TRBD1. Germline CDR1 and CDR2: MGHDK and SYGVNS. The CDR3 consists of 15 residues. The trim removed 2 bases at V and 8 bases at J, leaving 8 bases unmatched. The chain's CDR3 is CASSEGRGQVEKLFF. For the CDR3, the DNA is TGTGCCAGCAGTGAAGGGAGGGGGCAGGTAGAAAAACTGTTTTTT.

In this sample, this clonotype turned up once. The V and J genes are TRBV16 and TRBJ1-2, with D uncertain. CDR3 length: 14 residues. Germline values: CDR1 KGHSY, CDR2 FQNENV. The V end lost 2 bases, the J end lost 8 bases, and 15 bases lay between the germline ends. CDR3 sequence reads: CASSQTGPTLGYTF. CDR3 nucleotide sequence: TGTGCCAGCAGCCAAACCGGGCCAACGTTGGGCTACACCTTC. Combining the CDR3 with reference TRBV16 and TRBJ1-2 gives the whole variable domain GEEVAQTPKHLVRGEGQKAKLYCAPIKGHSYVFWYQQVLKNEFKFLISFQNENVFDETGMPKERFSAKCLPNSPCSLEIQATKLEDSAVYFCASSQTGPTLGYTFGSGTRLTVV.

This clonotype has a single count. The chain recombines TRBV2 with TRBJ1-1, with TRBD1 as a possible D gene (5 bases). V was cut by 7 bases and J by 1 base, with 13 bases left in between. This CDR3 is built from 14 residues. CDR1 is SNHLY and CDR2 is FYNNEI in the germline V gene. DNA of the CDR3: TGTGCCAGCATCGGCCCAGGGCGGAACACTGAAGCTTTCTTT. This sequence encodes CASIGPGRNTEAFF.

The chain is built from TRBV29-1 and TRBJ2-1; 10 bases agree with TRBD1. Germline CDR1 SQVTM, CDR2 ANQGSEA. CDR3 size: 16 residues. V shed 1 base, J shed 7 bases, and the junction held 10 bases outside the gene matches. The CDR3 nucleotides are TGCAGCGTTGAAGCTCCCGACAGGGGGCGCGGAAATGAGCAGTTCTTC. This sequence encodes CSVEAPDRGRGNEQFF.